The present entry profiles one T cell receptor (beta chain) with its context. As handled by the study authors: Amplified reference gene primers provided the basis for estimating nucleated cell counts. Libraries were prepared by immunoSEQ multiplex PCR; TCRdb keeps only in-frame clonotypes and omits some of them. V, J and clone size were drawn from that table, and D and trimming were deduced from the DNA. The sample includes about 220,000 clones, around 83% of them seen just once. This record comes from a study of blood T cell repertoires in COVID-19. Study-level information: COVID-19 samples, acute and convalescent, were from the United States, Italy and Spain. The analysed material was cDNA or gDNA that came from T cells, B-cell-depleted T cells, or PBMCs.

The CDR3 contains 13 residues. The germline V gene has CDR1 LGHNT and CDR2 FRNRAP. Trimming took 2 bases from V and 8 from J, leaving 10 bases between them. The sequence derives from a man aged 50 or older who had recovered from COVID-19. Specimen: peripheral blood. The chain carries TRBV12-5 and TRBJ2-1, with D possibly TRBD1 on 5 matching bases. The CDR3 reads CASGLPDIDEQFF. Here the CDR3 DNA reads TGTGCTAGTGGTTTGCCGGACATCGATGAGCAGTTCTTC.